What follows are 24 T cell receptor beta chains derived from one specimen sequenced in a study of yellow fever vaccine responses in identical twins. One entry per CDR3 protein, called by TCRdb with MiXCR from the RT-PCR reads. The sample shows approximately 32,000 distinct CDR3 sequences, 45% to 65% of them seen only once. The specimen was T cells from blood (PBMCs), unsorted or a sorted subset (not recorded which), collected before or after yellow fever vaccination (not recorded which). The receptors shown here come from a woman aged 18-29 years who received the yellow fever vaccine.

The rearrangement uses TRBV20-1 and TRBJ2-7, with 7 bases matching TRBD2. This CDR3 contains 16 residues. Trimming removed 1 base from V and 2 bases from J; junction bases left unmatched: 11. Germline V gene sequence: CDR1 DFQATT, CDR2 SNEGSKA (reference sequence). The CDR3: CSARGGFRDYTYEQYF. CDR3 DNA sequence: TGCAGTGCTAGAGGAGGGTTCCGGGACTACACCTACGAGCAGTACTTC.

CDR3 nucleotide sequence: TGCGCCAGCAGCCAAGCCAGGGGTAATTACGAGCAGTACGTC. This sequence encodes CASSQARGNYEQYV. The J gene is TRBJ2-7, the V gene TRBV4-1, with a weak D call TRBD1 (6 bases). V was clipped by 1 base and J by 4 bases, with 11 bases between them. Germline values: CDR1 MGHRA, CDR2 YSYEKL. There are 14 residues in the CDR3.

The rearrangement links TRBV29-1 to TRBJ2-6, with TRBD1 identical over 9 bases. The CDR3 sequence is 15 residues long. V gave up 5 bases and J gave up 3 bases; unmatched junction bases: 5. CDR1 and CDR2 from the germline V gene are SQVTM and ANQGSEA. CDR3 region: CSVYRGRDGANVLTF. The CDR3 bases are TGCAGCGTTTACAGGGGGCGGGATGGGGCCAACGTCCTGACTTTC.

The chain carries TRBV28 and TRBJ1-1; tentatively, D is TRBD1 (6 bases). This CDR3 has 14 residues. V shed 3 bases and J shed 4 bases, with 12 bases lying between them. CDR1 is MDHEN, CDR2 SYDVKM, per germline. The CDR3 sequence is CASSFWGLGTEAFF. The CDR3 DNA reads TGTGCCAGCAGTTTTTGGGGGCTAGGCACTGAAGCTTTCTTT.

The chain employs TRBV7-6 and TRBJ2-2; 7 bases agree with TRBD1. The germline V gene encodes CDR1 SGHVS and CDR2 FNYEAQ. Trimming took 4 bases from V and 2 from J; bases not matched to a gene: 4. The CDR3 has 15 amino acids. The CDR3 DNA reads as TGTGCCAGCAGCTCCGGGACAGCTAACACCGGGGAGCTGTTTTTT. It yields the protein CASSSGTANTGELFF.

This chain connects TRBV9 to TRBJ2-2, with D perhaps TRBD2 (5 bases). The CDR3 runs to 15 residues. Germline V lookup: CDR1 SGDLS, CDR2 YYNGEE. V lost 4 bases, J lost 6 bases, and 16 bases lay in between. The CDR3 here is CASSLPEVSPGELFF. Here the CDR3 DNA reads TGTGCCAGCAGCCTCCCGGAGGTTTCACCCGGGGAGCTGTTTTTT.

This chain uses TRBV2 with TRBJ2-5; no firm D call. V gave up 7 bases and J gave up 9 bases, with 9 bases separating them. This CDR3 region has 10 residues. Per germline, CDR1 SNHLY and CDR2 FYNNEI. This CDR3 is CASTRVAQYF. Written as DNA, the CDR3 is TGTGCCAGCACCCGAGTGGCCCAGTACTTC.

This clonotype appeared a few times. The CDR3 bases are TGTGCCAGCAGCCCCGGGACACCCAAAGAGACCCAGTACTTC. Protein product: CASSPGTPKETQYF. This chain connects TRBV7-9 to TRBJ2-5; possibly TRBD1 for D (6 bases). The germline gives CDR1 SEHNR, CDR2 FQNEAQ (reference sequence). Trimming pared 5 bases from V and 3 bases from J, leaving 13 bases between. The CDR3 is 14 amino acids.

J is TRBJ2-7 and V is TRBV18, with 7 nucleotides matching TRBD1. Trimming cost V 3 bases and J 0 bases; bases outside gene matches: 5. In germline, CDR1 is KGHSH, CDR2 LQKENI. The CDR3 runs 15 residues. The CDR3 spells CASSPGTVSSYEQYV. In DNA, the CDR3 is TGTGCCAGCTCACCGGGGACAGTTAGCTCCTACGAGCAGTACGTC.

The chain couples TRBV18 to TRBJ1-4, with TRBD1 identical over 7 bases. The ends lost 3 bases at V and 4 bases at J; junction bases unmatched: 8. CDR1 and CDR2 (germline): KGHSH, LQKENI. This CDR3 has 16 amino acids. The CDR3 reads CASSPSGTALNEKLFF. The CDR3 bases are TGTGCCAGCTCACCCTCCGGGACAGCACTTAATGAAAAACTGTTTTTT. Drawing the rest from reference TRBV18 and TRBJ1-4, the complete variable domain is NAGVMQNPRHLVRRRGQEARLRCSPMKGHSHVYWYRQLPEEGLKFMVYLQKENIIDESGMPKERFSAEFPKEGPSILRIQQVVRGDSAAYFCASSPSGTALNEKLFFGSGTQLSVL.

This clonotype appeared a few times. CDR3 amino acids: CASSRQGMDTEAFF. In nucleotides, the CDR3 is TGTGCCAGCAGCAGACAGGGTATGGACACTGAAGCTTTCTTT. The V and J genes are TRBV11-3 and TRBJ1-1; 7 bases are shared with TRBD1. This CDR3 is 14 amino acids long. The junction had 6 bases not matched to a gene; V was cut back by 5 bases and J by 3 bases. Germline V gene lookup returns CDR1 SGHNT and CDR2 YENEEA.

V usage is TRBV29-1 and J usage is TRBJ1-1; D is unclear. CDR1 and CDR2 (germline): SQVTM, ANQGSEA. This CDR3 region has 12 residues. The germline V and J ends were trimmed by 1 base and 5 bases, with 8 bases remaining between them. As DNA, the CDR3 is TGCAGCGTTGAAGGATTGGGGACTGAAGCTTTCTTT. Translating gives CSVEGLGTEAFF.

The chain carries TRBV20-1 and TRBJ1-5, with D unresolved. The V gene lost 2 bases and the J gene lost 1 base, with 3 bases spanning the gap. CDR1 is DFQATT and CDR2 is SNEGSKA in the germline V gene (reference sequence). The CDR3 has 12 amino acids. CDR3 DNA: TGCAGTGCTAGACCGAGCAATCAGCCCCAGCATTTT. As protein: CSARPSNQPQHF.

This clonotype was observed a few times. This chain uses TRBV20-1 with TRBJ2-1; D is unresolved. V lost 6 bases to trimming and J lost 7 bases, with 16 bases between them. Germline CDR1 and CDR2: DFQATT and SNEGSKA (reference sequence). This CDR3 contains 13 residues. In DNA, the CDR3 is TGCAGTGCCCGATCAGGAGTCGGGAATGAGCAGTTCTTC. This translates into CSARSGVGNEQFF.

This chain joins TRBV29-1 and TRBJ2-2; 7 bases map to TRBD1. The V segment lost 5 bases and the J segment 4 bases; nucleotides outside the gene matches: 7. The germline gives CDR1 SQVTM, CDR2 ANQGSEA. This CDR3 has 14 amino acids. CDR3 bases: TGCAGCGTTCCTCGATCAGGGGGCACCGGGGAGCTGTTTTTT. As protein: CSVPRSGGTGELFF.

The chain links TRBV11-1 to TRBJ2-5; the match to TRBD2 covers 7 bases. CDR1 is SGHAT, CDR2 FQDESV, per germline (reference sequence). The CDR3 runs 10 residues. Trimming took 11 bases from V and 5 from J; bases not matched to a gene: 2. The CDR3 spells CAPGGETQYF. CDR3 coding DNA: TGTGCCCCCGGGGGGGAGACCCAGTACTTC.

The chain links TRBV4-1 to TRBJ2-1, with D unclear. Germline V gene lookup returns CDR1 MGHRA and CDR2 YSYEKL. The CDR3 consists of 15 residues. Trimming pared 0 bases from V and 0 bases from J, leaving 6 bases between. CDR3 protein: CASSQEIVSYNEQFF. The CDR3 nucleotides read TGCGCCAGCAGCCAAGAAATCGTCTCCTACAATGAGCAGTTCTTC.

The sample holds one count of this clonotype. The V and J genes are TRBV29-1 and TRBJ1-1; D unclear. The CDR3 totals 11 residues. Trimming removed 4 bases from V and 4 bases from J, with 7 bases in between. Germline V gene data show CDR1 as SQVTM and CDR2 as ANQGSEA. CDR3 nucleotide sequence: TGCAGCGTTGCCGGTGCCACTGAAGCTTTCTTT. Translated: CSVAGATEAFF.

The rearrangement joins TRBV5-1 to TRBJ2-3; D gene ambiguous. V was trimmed by 2 bases and J by 2 bases, leaving 12 bases between them. Germline V gene sequence: CDR1 SGHRS, CDR2 YFSETQ. CDR3 length: 15 amino acids. The CDR3 DNA reads as TGCGCCAGCAGCTTCCATGGGGTCCTCACAGATACGCAGTATTTT. Protein product: CASSFHGVLTDTQYF.

V and J are TRBV6-1 and TRBJ2-1, with TRBD2 identical over 12 bases. This CDR3 contains 14 residues. Germline CDR1 reads MNHNS; CDR2 reads SASEGT. V lost 6 bases and J lost 7; bases outside the gene matches: 4. The CDR3 sequence: CASSRTSGVNEQFF. CDR3 sequence (DNA): TGTGCCAGCAGCCGGACTAGCGGGGTAAATGAGCAGTTCTTC.

The chain uses TRBV7-6 and TRBJ2-5; D gene unclear. In germline, CDR1 is SGHVS, CDR2 FNYEAQ. CDR3 length: 12 residues. Trimming stripped 1 base from V and 4 bases from J, with 4 bases between. CDR3 region: CASSLVGETQYF. CDR3 nucleotide sequence: TGTGCCAGCAGCTTAGTGGGAGAGACCCAGTACTTC.

This chain uses TRBV11-3 with TRBJ2-5; D unclear. Trimming removed 2 bases from V and 4 bases from J, with 17 bases in between. This CDR3 contains 16 residues. Looked up from germline, CDR1 is SGHNT and CDR2 is YENEEA. This CDR3 reads CASSLKAGPVRETQYF. Written as DNA, the CDR3 is TGTGCCAGCAGCTTAAAAGCAGGACCGGTCAGAGAGACCCAGTACTTC.

The gene calls are TRBV4-1 and TRBJ2-7; D is uncertain. The V end was cut by 0 bases, the J end by 7 bases, with 13 bases between. The CDR3 sequence is 14 residues long. Per the germline V gene, CDR1 is MGHRA and CDR2 is YSYEKL. CDR3 DNA: TGCGCCAGCAGCCAAGATGATCCGCTTGGGGAGCAGTACGTC. Residues: CASSQDDPLGEQYV.

The rearrangement uses TRBV29-1 and TRBJ2-2; perhaps TRBD1 as D (5 bases). V was cut by 6 bases and J by 1 base, with 12 bases left in between. Germline CDR1 and CDR2: SQVTM and ANQGSEA. The length of the CDR3 is 14 residues. CDR3 bases: TGCAGCGTGACAGACCGATTGAACACCGGGGAGCTGTTTTTT. Encoded protein: CSVTDRLNTGELFF.